The 13 T cell receptor beta chains in this list originate from one sample, sequenced in a study of low-dose radiotherapy and immunotherapy resistance in tumors. TRAV and TRBV primers primed cDNA for both TCRalpha and TCRbeta. The TCRs were subjected to amplification over around 18 PCR cycles employing a constant-region primer in conjunction with a V-primer adapter. One entry per CDR3 protein, called by TCRdb with MiXCR from the reads. Of tens of thousands of distinct CDR3 sequences in the sample, 18% were seen once. Sample time point: before trial treatment. This sample comprised PBMCs, obtained before treatment. The source is a male donor with prostate cancer.

In its sample, this clonotype was seen many times. V gene TRBV6-2 or TRBV6-3 combines with J gene TRBJ2-7; D might be TRBD1 (6 bases). Trimming took 5 bases from V and 3 from J, leaving 17 bases between them. Per the germline V gene, CDR1 is MNHEY and CDR2 is SVGEGT. The CDR3 is made up of 15 amino acids. CDR3 protein: CASSEVQGEDYEQYF. The CDR3 DNA sequence: TGTGCCAGCAGTGAAGTACAGGGTGAGGACTACGAGCAGTACTTC.

This clonotype came up many times. This chain connects TRBV4-1 to TRBJ2-1; 13 nucleotides agree with TRBD2. V dropped 1 base and J dropped 0; count of bases not matched to a gene: 3. Germline loops: CDR1 MGHRA, CDR2 YSYEKL. The CDR3 contains 18 residues. CDR3 in amino acids: CASSQGLAGGPSYNEQFF. The CDR3 region has the DNA TGCGCCAGCAGCCAAGGACTAGCGGGAGGTCCCTCCTACAATGAGCAGTTCTTC.

This clonotype was seen repeatedly, ten times or more. The V and J genes are TRBV10-3 and TRBJ2-7, with a tentative D call TRBD1 (6 bases). The V gene's germline CDR1 is ENHRY and CDR2 SYGVKD. V lost 4 bases to trimming and J lost 5 bases, with 18 bases between them. CDR3 length equals 15 residues. The CDR3 protein is CAISAESGVFNEQYF. DNA for the CDR3: TGTGCCATCAGTGCCGAGTCAGGGGTCTTCAACGAGCAGTACTTC.

At least ten counts were recorded for this clonotype. CDR3 sequence: CASREGTGMNTEAFF. CDR3 nucleotide sequence: TGTGCCAGCAGGGAAGGGACAGGGATGAACACTGAAGCTTTCTTT. This chain links TRBV28 with TRBJ1-1; 9 nucleotides agree with TRBD1. Trimming cost V 6 bases and J 0 bases; bases outside gene matches: 5. The CDR3 runs 15 residues. Germline CDR1 reads MDHEN; CDR2 reads SYDVKM.

This clonotype was observed at least ten times. V is TRBV7-6 and J is TRBJ2-3, with a tentative D call TRBD2 (6 bases). The V and J ends lost 1 base and 7 bases respectively, with 15 bases between them. From germline, CDR1 is SGHVS and CDR2 FNYEAQ. The length of the CDR3 is 15 residues. CDR3 in amino acids: CASSLGDARGNTQYF. CDR3 nucleotides: TGTGCCAGCAGCTTAGGTGACGCGCGGGGAAATACGCAGTATTTT.

This clonotype was observed many times. The V and J genes are TRBV19 and TRBJ2-6; TRBD1 agrees at 8 bases. Germline CDR1 is LNHDA and CDR2 is SQIVND (reference sequence). V lost 4 bases, J lost 2 bases, and 10 bases stayed unmatched. The CDR3 is made up of 18 amino acids. CDR3 region: CASSSTGQVGTGANVLTF. As DNA, the CDR3 is TGTGCCAGTAGTAGCACGGGACAGGTGGGGACTGGGGCCAACGTCCTGACTTTC.

This clonotype was seen repeatedly, ten times or more. The chain recombines TRBV7-3 with TRBJ2-5; 7 bases align to TRBD1. The CDR3 runs to 13 residues. CDR1 and CDR2 from the germline V gene are SGHTA and FQGTGA. Trimming removed 5 bases from V and 2 bases from J; junction bases left unmatched: 2. Here the CDR3 reads CASSEGQQETQYF. CDR3 sequence (DNA): TGTGCCAGCAGCGAGGGACAGCAAGAGACCCAGTACTTC.

This clonotype showed up many times. The DNA for the CDR3 is TGTGCCAGTAGGCCTATTTCCGGGACAGACAATCAGCCCCAGCATTTT. Amino acid sequence: CASRPISGTDNQPQHF. This rearrangement joins TRBV19 to TRBJ1-5; TRBD1 agrees at 7 bases. J lost 3 bases, V lost 6 bases, and 11 bases had no gene match. The germline CDR1 and CDR2 sequences are LNHDA and SQIVND (reference sequence). CDR3 size: 16 residues.

There are many counts of this clonotype. The chain carries TRBV28 and TRBJ1-6; D is unresolved. The CDR3 has 17 amino acids. The V end was cut by 3 bases, the J end by 4 bases, with 16 bases between. Per germline, CDR1 MDHEN and CDR2 SYDVKM. CDR3 coding DNA: TGTGCCAGCAGTTTCCGCCCTCGCCGAATTTATAATTCACCCCTCCACTTT. Amino acid sequence: CASSFRPRRIYNSPLHF.

This clonotype was seen many times. J is TRBJ2-7 and V is TRBV27; 7 nucleotides line up with TRBD1. CDR1 is MNHEY, CDR2 SMNVEV, per germline (reference sequence). CDR3 length: 15 amino acids. The V gene end was trimmed by 5 bases and the J gene end by 4 bases; junction bases not matched to a gene: 11. In DNA, the CDR3 is TGTGCCAGCAGTCCCAATCCGGGACAGAAATACGAGCAGTACTTC. Translating gives CASSPNPGQKYEQYF.

This clonotype was counted ten times or more. V usage is TRBV24-1 and J usage is TRBJ2-5, with D tentatively TRBD1 (5 bases). The germline V gene has CDR1 KGHDR and CDR2 SFDVKD. V gave up 4 bases and J gave up 7 bases, with 18 bases separating them. The CDR3 is 15 residues long. The CDR3 DNA reads TGTGCCACCAGTGAAAAGACTGCCCAGGGTTTGACCCAGTACTTC. Translation: CATSEKTAQGLTQYF.

This clonotype was counted ten times or more. The chain is built from TRBV15 and TRBJ1-4; D gene ambiguous. Trimming left V 0 bases short and J 4 bases short, with 9 bases between. The CDR3 has 15 amino acids. Germline V gene lookup returns CDR1 LNHNV and CDR2 YYDKDF (reference sequence). The CDR3 reads CATSRDPGYNEKLFF. The CDR3, as DNA: TGTGCCACCAGCAGAGATCCCGGCTATAATGAAAAACTGTTTTTT.

J is TRBJ2-7 and V is TRBV27, with no clear D. Germline loops: CDR1 MNHEY, CDR2 SMNVEV (reference sequence). The CDR3 loop spans 15 amino acids. Trimming pared 6 bases from V and 1 base from J, leaving 16 bases between. This CDR3 is CASSLADGSSYEQYF. The CDR3 nucleotides read TGTGCCAGCAGCCTGGCCGACGGATCGTCCTACGAGCAGTACTTC.